Listed below are T cell receptor beta chains from one sample, sequenced in a study of cytomegalovirus exposure and HLA in healthy donors. The method was immunoSEQ multiplex PCR; TCRdb's version includes in-frame clones alone and lacks a portion of them. Among 150,000 or so clones, 65% to 85% were seen once, and the ten largest hold around 6%. Sample: PBMCs. These receptors were taken from a woman aged 40 to 55 in good health and CMV-seropositive. The CDR3 runs from the conserved cysteine through the conserved F or W. A D gene is named only where the DNA matches it firmly. The size entry is marked missing in some rows and otherwise reads once, few, many or a size class.

TRBV11-3	NA	NA	TRBJ1-1	CASSPPDLRGGRTEAFF	TGTGCCAGCAGCCCACCCGATTTGCGGGGGGGTAGAACTGAAGCTTTCTTT
TRBV7-7	NA	NA	TRBJ2-5	CASSRMGAQQETQYF	TGTGCTAGCAGCCGAATGGGGGCACAGCAAGAGACCCAGTACTTC
TRBV5-1	NA	TRBD2	TRBJ2-1	CASSFTGGFSYNEQFF	TGCGCCAGCAGCTTTACGGGAGGTTTCTCCTACAATGAGCAGTTCTTC
TRBV27	NA	NA	TRBJ2-3	CASSLERILYF	TGTGCCAGCAGTTTGGAGAGGATTCTGTATTTT
TRBV5-1	NA	NA	TRBJ2-7	CASSLGRDPLSEQYF	TGCGCCAGCAGCTTGGGCCGGGATCCATTAAGCGAGCAGTACTTC
TRBV19	NA	NA	TRBJ2-2	CASSIARNTGELFF	TGTGCCAGTAGTATAGCCCGGAACACCGGGGAGCTGTTTTTT
TRBV27	NA	NA	TRBJ1-1	CASSSRALNTEAFF	TGTGCCAGCAGTTCCCGCGCGTTGAACACTGAAGCTTTCTTT
TRBV30	NA	NA	TRBJ1-2	CAWSQGQDYGYTF	TGTGCCTGGAGTCAGGGGCAGGACTATGGCTACACCTTC
TRBV5-1	NA	TRBD2	TRBJ2-7	CASSRTSGKGEQYF	TGCGCCAGCAGCCGAACTAGCGGGAAAGGTGAGCAGTACTTC
TRBV10-3	NA	TRBD2	TRBJ2-1	CAISEPGLAGGEQFF	TGTGCCATCAGTGAACCCGGACTAGCGGGAGGTGAGCAGTTCTTC
TRBV30	NA	TRBD1	TRBJ2-1	CAWSVGTGVEFF	TGTGCCTGGAGTGTAGGGACAGGGGTTGAGTTCTTC
TRBV12-5	once	TRBD2	TRBJ2-3	CASGSQGLAGILTDTQYF	TGTGCTAGTGGTTCCCAGGGACTAGCGGGAATCTTAACAGATACGCAGTATTTT
TRBV7-8	NA	NA	TRBJ1-2	CASSLARGGYTF	TGTGCCAGCAGCTTAGCCAGAGGAGGCTACACCTTC
TRBV11-3	NA	TRBD1	TRBJ2-2	CASSLVFGQGVGELFF	TGTGCCAGCAGCTTAGTTTTTGGGCAGGGGGTCGGGGAGCTGTTTTTT
TRBV12-5	NA	TRBD1	TRBJ1-1	CASGLGRQGHTEAFF	TGTGCTAGTGGTTTGGGAAGACAGGGACACACTGAAGCTTTCTTT
TRBV7-9	NA	NA	TRBJ1-3	CASSAPLGGNTIYF	TGTGCCAGCAGCGCCCCCTTGGGCGGAAACACCATATATTTT
TRBV11-2	NA	TRBD2	TRBJ2-2	CASSIGWEGRAGELFF	TGTGCCAGCAGCATAGGGTGGGAGGGCCGGGCCGGGGAGCTGTTTTTT
TRBV7-9	NA	NA	TRBJ2-1	CASSSQGIEQFF	TGTGCCAGCAGCTCGCAGGGCATTGAGCAGTTCTTC
TRBV14	NA	TRBD2	TRBJ2-1	CASSQDRAGGYNEQFF	TGTGCCAGCAGCCAAGATCGAGCGGGAGGGTACAATGAGCAGTTCTTC
TRBV28	NA	NA	TRBJ1-5	CASSLSGSNQPQHF	TGTGCCAGCAGTTTGAGCGGGAGCAATCAGCCCCAGCATTTT
TRBV6-6	NA	TRBD1	TRBJ1-1	CASSSQGQANTEAFF	TGTGCCAGCAGTTCTCAGGGACAGGCCAACACTGAAGCTTTCTTT
TRBV5-6	NA	TRBD2	TRBJ2-7	CASSLFGGSEGYEQYF	TGTGCCAGCAGCTTGTTCGGCGGGAGCGAAGGATACGAGCAGTACTTC
TRBV5-4	NA	NA	TRBJ1-4	CASSLTGIEKLFF	TGTGCCAGCAGCTTAACAGGGATTGAAAAACTGTTTTTT
TRBV7-2	NA	NA	TRBJ1-3	CASSPGGLSGNTIYF	TGTGCCAGCAGCCCCGGGGGTCTCTCTGGAAACACCATATATTTT
TRBV6-1	NA	NA	TRBJ1-2	CASSAAGDVYGYTF	TGTGCCAGCAGTGCGGCAGGGGACGTCTATGGCTACACCTTC
TRBV28	NA	NA	TRBJ1-2	CASRPGHLYGYTF	TGTGCCAGCAGGCCGGGACACCTCTATGGCTACACCTTC
TRBV6-6	NA	NA	TRBJ2-5	CASSIGGGTQYF	TGTGCCAGCAGCATAGGGGGGGGGACCCAGTACTTC
TRBV27	NA	NA	TRBJ2-2	CASSSGQNTGELFF	TGTGCCAGCAGTTCGGGACAGAACACCGGGGAGCTGTTTTTT
TRBV27	NA	NA	TRBJ2-7	CASSITQGGGGGEQYF	TGTGCCAGCAGTATAACACAGGGGGGAGGGGGAGGCGAGCAGTACTTC
TRBV27	NA	NA	TRBJ2-1	CASRWSYGDSYNEQFF	TGTGCCAGCAGATGGTCGTACGGGGACTCCTACAATGAGCAGTTCTTC
TRBV7-6	NA	TRBD2	TRBJ2-7	CASSLEASGSIYEQYF	TGTGCCAGCAGCTTAGAGGCTAGCGGGAGTATCTACGAGCAGTACTTC
TRBV5-5	NA	TRBD1	TRBJ1-5	CASSAGQGIDQPQHF	TGTGCCAGCAGCGCAGGACAGGGGATCGATCAGCCCCAGCATTTT
TRBV7-3	NA	NA	TRBJ2-2	CASSFMNTGELFF	TGTGCCAGCAGCTTCATGAACACCGGGGAGCTGTTTTTT
TRBV28	NA	TRBD1	TRBJ2-2	CASIGTGGPGELFF	TGTGCCAGCATTGGGACAGGGGGTCCCGGGGAGCTGTTTTTT
TRBV2	NA	NA	TRBJ1-2	CASSADINYGYTF	TGTGCCAGCAGCGCGGACATTAACTATGGCTACACCTTC
TRBV27	NA	TRBD2	TRBJ2-7	CASSPLRTSGRASYEQYF	TGTGCCAGCAGTCCGCTCAGAACTAGCGGGAGGGCCTCTTACGAGCAGTACTTC
TRBV11-2	NA	TRBD1	TRBJ1-5	CASSLGTGGSLYQPQHF	TGTGCCAGCAGCCTCGGGACAGGGGGATCGCTTTATCAGCCCCAGCATTTT
TRBV6-1	NA	TRBD2	TRBJ2-7	CASRAGQSGEQYF	TGTGCCAGCAGAGCGGGGCAATCAGGGGAGCAGTACTTC
TRBV27	NA	NA	TRBJ1-6	CASSFTGNSPLHF	TGTGCCAGCAGTTTCACAGGAAATTCACCCCTCCACTTT
TRBV18	NA	TRBD2	TRBJ2-1	CASSPSRGLAGVNSYNEQFF	TGTGCCAGCTCACCTTCAAGGGGTCTTGCGGGGGTAAACTCCTACAATGAGCAGTTCTTC
TRBV18	NA	TRBD1	TRBJ2-7	CASSPLGTGGGNEQYF	TGTGCCAGCTCACCTCTAGGGACAGGGGGCGGGAACGAGCAGTACTTC
TRBV19	NA	TRBD2	TRBJ2-3	CASKDGRRVDTQYF	TGTGCCAGTAAGGACGGGAGGCGGGTAGATACGCAGTATTTT
TRBV18	once	TRBD2	TRBJ2-7	CASSPGLAGDEQYF	TGTGCCAGCTCTCCCGGACTAGCGGGAGACGAGCAGTACTTC
TRBV7-9	NA	NA	TRBJ1-2	CASRPNGSLYYGYTF	TGTGCCAGCAGACCCAATGGGAGTTTGTACTATGGCTACACCTTC
TRBV27	NA	TRBD1	TRBJ1-5	CASTLRGGRDNQPQHF	TGTGCCAGCACCTTAAGAGGGGGCAGGGACAATCAGCCCCAGCATTTT
TRBV2	NA	NA	TRBJ2-7	CASSDTGTSINEQYF	TGTGCCAGCAGTGATACCGGGACATCGATCAACGAGCAGTACTTC
TRBV9	NA	TRBD1	TRBJ1-2	CASSVDRARVGYTF	TGTGCCAGCAGCGTCGACAGGGCCCGTGTGGGCTACACCTTC
TRBV30	few	TRBD1	TRBJ2-5	CAWSPGTGLQETQYF	TGTGCCTGGAGTCCGGGGACAGGGCTACAAGAGACCCAGTACTTC
TRBV4-2	NA	NA	TRBJ1-2	CASSQDRVGNYGYTF	TGTGCCAGCAGCCAAGATCGGGTCGGGAACTATGGCTACACCTTC
TRBV6-1	NA	TRBD1	TRBJ1-4	CASSTLQGLDEKLFF	TGTGCCAGCAGTACTTTACAGGGGTTAGATGAAAAACTGTTTTTT
TRBV6-4	NA	NA	TRBJ2-4	CASSDPGLAKNIQYF	TGTGCCAGCAGTGACCCGGGACTAGCCAAAAACATTCAGTACTTC
TRBV7-6	NA	NA	TRBJ2-2	CASSSRLAGGPFGAGELFF	NA
TRBV6-5	NA	NA	TRBJ2-2	CASSSGTSSMTGELFF	TGTGCCAGCAGTTCAGGGACTTCCTCTATGACCGGGGAGCTGTTTTTT
TRBV27	NA	NA	TRBJ2-1	CASKAVVAGAGSGSYNEQFF	TGTGCCAGCAAAGCCGTCGTAGCTGGCGCTGGGTCTGGGTCCTACAATGAGCAGTTCTTC
TRBV7-7	NA	TRBD2	TRBJ2-3	CASSLTSGREDTQYF	TGTGCCAGCAGCTTAACTAGCGGCCGTGAGGATACGCAGTATTTT
TRBV2	once	NA	TRBJ2-7	CASSEARGSEQYF	TGTGCCAGCAGTGAAGCGCGGGGAAGTGAGCAGTACTTC
TRBV10-1	NA	TRBD2	TRBJ2-7	CASSEYPEIAGGYEQYF	TGCGCCAGCAGTGAGTACCCCGAGATAGCGGGAGGCTACGAGCAGTACTTC
TRBV5-5	few	NA	TRBJ2-3	CASSFQSGGTQYF	TGTGCCAGCAGCTTTCAATCCGGAGGCACGCAGTATTTT
TRBV11-3	once	TRBD1	TRBJ1-1	CASSRGQPNTEAFF	TGTGCCAGCAGCCGGGGACAGCCGAACACTGAAGCTTTCTTT
TRBV4-1	NA	NA	TRBJ1-2	CASSQGLSGQGNYGYTF	TGCGCCAGCAGCCAAGGTTTAAGTGGGCAGGGGAACTATGGCTACACCTTC